This is a list of T cell receptor beta chains from one sample in a study of human T cells and chemical hapten exposure. TCRdb reprocessed the RACE reads with MiXCR, giving one entry per CDR3 protein. The top ten hold approximately 5.5% of the sample, which has about 47,000 distinct CDR3 sequences, around 4.5% seen once. Input material: whole blood. The receptors stem from a human donor in good health. Some clones in this sample may be carry-over from other donors' samples. Both conserved end residues are part of each CDR3. Fields, in order: V gene, D gene, J gene, clone size, CDR3 DNA, CDR3 protein. D genes are given only for firm matches. Where a row states a size, it is once, few, many or the class of an expanded clone; other rows omit it.

>TRBV11-2|TRBD2|TRBJ2-4|-
TGTGCCAGCAGGGGACTACTAGCCAAAAACATTCAGTACTTC
CASRGLLAKNIQYF
>TRBV20-1|-|TRBJ2-7|many
TGCAGTGCGGTGCGGACTTACGTCTCCTACGAGCAGTACTTC
CSAVRTYVSYEQYF
>TRBV12-3/TRBV12-4|TRBD2|TRBJ2-7|few
TGTGCCAGCAGTCCCCCTGGGCGGGGGACCTACGAGCAGTACTTC
CASSPPGRGTYEQYF
>TRBV6-6|-|TRBJ1-6|many
TGTGCCAGTTTCACAGGCTATAATTCACCCCTCCACTTT
CASFTGYNSPLHF
>TRBV7-9|-|TRBJ1-2|many
TGTGCCAGCAGCTGGGACGGGGAAGGCTACACCTTC
CASSWDGEGYTF
>TRBV28|-|TRBJ2-3|many
TGTGCCAGCAGTTCCTTAAACACAGATACGCAGTATTTT
CASSSLNTDTQYF
>TRBV12-3/TRBV12-4|TRBD1|TRBJ1-4|few
TGTGCCAGCAGTGGCGAACAGGGGATAAATGAAAAACTGTTTTTT
CASSGEQGINEKLFF
>TRBV3-1|-|TRBJ2-1|many
TGTGCCAGCAGCCTCCCCGGCCTAAGCAATGAGCAGTTCTTC
CASSLPGLSNEQFF
>TRBV27|-|TRBJ2-5|many
TGTGCCAGCACTTCAGAGACCCAGTACTTC
CASTSETQYF
>TRBV28|-|TRBJ2-7|many
TGTGCCAGCAGTTCCCGAATGAACAGGGCCTCCTACGAGCAGTACTTC
CASSSRMNRASYEQYF
>TRBV7-9|TRBD2|TRBJ2-7|-
TGTGCCAGCAGCGCCGGGGGGAGGGGCGAGCAGTACTTC
CASSAGGRGEQYF
>TRBV12-3/TRBV12-4|-|TRBJ2-4|many
TGTGCCAGCAGTTTAGAGGGACTTGGGGCCAAAAACATTCAGTACTTC
CASSLEGLGAKNIQYF
>TRBV3-1|TRBD1|TRBJ2-6|few
TGTGCCAGCAGCCATCGACAGGGGGCAAACTCTGGGGCCAACGTCCTGACTTTC
CASSHRQGANSGANVLTF
>TRBV29-1|-|TRBJ2-1|few
TGCAGCGTTGAAACGGGGGAGCAGTTCTTC
CSVETGEQFF
>TRBV29-1|-|TRBJ2-5|-
TGCAGCGTTGATCGTGATCGGACCCAGTACTTC
CSVDRDRTQYF
>TRBV19|-|TRBJ2-7|many
TGTGCCAGTAGTATAAGGGACAACTACGAGCAGTACTTC
CASSIRDNYEQYF
>TRBV10-3|TRBD2|TRBJ2-1|-
TGTGCCATCTCCCCCCCGGGACTAGCGGGAGTAGATGAGCAGTTCTTC
CAISPPGLAGVDEQFF
>TRBV21-1|-|TRBJ1-2|-
TGTGCCAGCACCCGAGGGGGGGTGAAAGATGGCTACACCTTC
CASTRGGVKDGYTF
>TRBV2|TRBD1|TRBJ2-5|many
TGTGCCAGCAGCAAGCTGACAGGGTACCAAGAGACCCAGTACTTC
CASSKLTGYQETQYF
>TRBV19|-|TRBJ1-5|many
TGTGCCAGTAGTCTTTCCCTTAATCAGCCCCAGCATTTT
CASSLSLNQPQHF
>TRBV12-3/TRBV12-4|-|TRBJ2-5|many
TGTGCCAGCAGTTTTTATGCGCTACAAGAGACCCAGTACTTC
CASSFYALQETQYF
>TRBV9|TRBD1|TRBJ2-2|many
TGTGCCAGCAGCACCCCCACACAGGGGGCTGGGGAGCTGTTTTTT
CASSTPTQGAGELFF
>TRBV29-1|-|TRBJ1-2|many
TGCAGCGGTACAGTGCGGAACTATGGCTACACCTTC
CSGTVRNYGYTF
>TRBV5-1|-|TRBJ1-4|many
TGCGCCAGCAGCCCCGGACAGACTAATGAAAAACTGTTTTTT
CASSPGQTNEKLFF
>TRBV7-9|-|TRBJ2-5|many
TGTGCCAGCAACTTCTCCCAGGAGTCGGAGACCCAGTACTTC
CASNFSQESETQYF
>TRBV7-2|TRBD1|TRBJ2-7|many
TGTGCCAGCAGCCCGGAACAGGGGTCCGGGTCCGAGCAGTACTTC
CASSPEQGSGSEQYF
>TRBV20-1|-|TRBJ1-5|-
TGCAGTGCTGTACCTCCCCGAGGGCCCCAGCATTTT
CSAVPPRGPQHF
>TRBV29-1|-|TRBJ2-5|many
TGCAGCGTTGTTGCCCAGGGCGTTCAAGAGACCCAGTACTTC
CSVVAQGVQETQYF
>TRBV4-2|TRBD2|TRBJ2-3|few
TGTGCCAGCAGCCAAGAGAGCGGGAGGGGGGCAGATACGCAGTATTTT
CASSQESGRGADTQYF
>TRBV10-1|-|TRBJ2-3|many
TGCGCCAGCAGTCCTGGGCCAAGCCCAGATACGCAGTATTTT
CASSPGPSPDTQYF
>TRBV7-6|TRBD1|TRBJ2-3|many
TGTGCCAGCAGCCAGGCTCCTACAGGGGGCACAGATACGCAGTATTTT
CASSQAPTGGTDTQYF
>TRBV28|-|TRBJ1-5|few
TGTGCCAGCAGTCCTGACAGGTTGAATAGCAATCAGCCCCAGCATTTT
CASSPDRLNSNQPQHF
>TRBV12-3/TRBV12-4|-|TRBJ1-2|-
TGTGCCAGCAGCCGATTTCTCCGGGACAACACCCTTGGCTATGGCTACACCTTC
CASSRFLRDNTLGYGYTF
>TRBV12-5|-|TRBJ1-5|few
TGTGCTAGTGGTTTGGTACTGGGGGGAGGTAGGAATCAGCCCCAGCATTTT
CASGLVLGGGRNQPQHF
>TRBV29-1|-|TRBJ2-3|-
TGCAGCGTTCCAGGGGTAGGACTTGATACGCAGTATTTT
CSVPGVGLDTQYF
>TRBV19|-|TRBJ2-6|few
TGTGCCAGTACTTGGGCCCCCGGCGAGAGGGCCAACGTCCTGACTTTC
CASTWAPGERANVLTF
>TRBV2|-|TRBJ2-3|many
TGTGCCAGCAGTCCCGAACAGGGCGGGACAGATACGCAGTATTTT
CASSPEQGGTDTQYF
>TRBV29-1|TRBD2|TRBJ2-7|many
TGCAGCGTCCGGGACTATAGCTCCTACGAGCAGTACTTC
CSVRDYSSYEQYF
>TRBV6-5|-|TRBJ1-5|-
TGTGCCAGCAGTTACGGACCAAGCAATCAGCCCCAGCATTTT
CASSYGPSNQPQHF
>TRBV2|TRBD2|TRBJ2-7|many
TGTGCCAGCAGTGAGAGGAGGCTAGCGGTGAGCTACGAGCAGTACTTC
CASSERRLAVSYEQYF
>TRBV7-7|TRBD2|TRBJ2-1|many
TGTGCTAGCAGCTTAGGGCGGGAGAAGAATGAGCAGTTCTTC
CASSLGREKNEQFF
>TRBV7-6|TRBD1|TRBJ2-7|few
TGTGCCAGCAGCTCCACCCGGGGCAGGGGGCCTTACGAGCAGTACTTC
CASSSTRGRGPYEQYF
>TRBV6-5|-|TRBJ2-7|-
TGTGCCAGCAGTTACTATCTGGGGCTAGCCTACGAGCAGTACTTC
CASSYYLGLAYEQYF